This TCR beta chain was documented in a study of T cells after yellow fever vaccination. Study-wide points: Reappearance after the booster was seen for most primary-vaccination clones, at around 95% CD4 and 80% to 90% CD8.

In making TCR cDNA, 5'RACE template switching added a universal primer site and UMIs to it. From the 5' RACE reads, TCRdb called clonotypes with MiXCR, one entry per CDR3 protein. The profile shows over 150,000 distinct CDR3 sequences, roughly 6.4% of them singletons. The length of the CDR3 is 11 residues. The V gene end was trimmed by 4 bases and the J gene end by 14 bases; junction bases not matched to a gene: 6. Germline V CDR1 and CDR2: SEHNR, FQNEAQ (reference sequence). This clonotype was picked up a small number of times. Its antigen remains unidentified. The genes are TRBV7-9 and TRBJ1-2; 8 bases fit TRBD1. This sequence originates from a man aged 18 to 29 who received the YFV17D yellow fever vaccine. The starting material was CD4+ T cells sorted from PBMCs, obtained on the day of the first yellow fever vaccination. CDR3 in amino acids: CASSYGQGETF. In DNA, the CDR3 is TGTGCCAGCAGCTACGGACAGGGCGAAACCTTC.